This is a list of T cell receptor beta chains from one sample in a study of blood T cell repertoires in COVID-19. Method: immunoSEQ multiplex PCR; TCRdb's copy keeps in-frame clones and lacks some. The sample shows about 170,000 clones, roughly nine tenths of them seen only once. Sequences were obtained from peripheral blood. The source is a man between 65 and 85 years old with acute or convalescent COVID-19. The CDR3 runs from the conserved cysteine through the conserved F or W. The D gene is left open where the match is weak. Part of the rows lack a size; the others show once, few, many or a class for expanded clones.

>TRBV18|TRBJ1-4|TRBD1|once
TGTGCCAGCTCGTTCCGGGACAGGGGTAATGAAAAACTGTTTTTT
CASSFRDRGNEKLFF
>TRBV9|TRBJ1-6|NA|NA
TGTGCCAGCAGCGTAGGGCAGGGTGGTCCACCCCTCCACTTT
CASSVGQGGPPLHF
>TRBV19|TRBJ2-1|NA|NA
TGTGCCAGTAGTATTTTTGAGGGCAATGAGCAGTTCTTC
CASSIFEGNEQFF
>TRBV11-2|TRBJ2-5|TRBD2|NA
TGTGCCAGCAGCTTAGGGGGACTAGCGGGGGTACAAGAGACCCAGTACTTC
CASSLGGLAGVQETQYF
>TRBV6-1|TRBJ2-1|TRBD2|NA
TGTGCCAGCAGTGGAGCGGGAGCTCTCAATGAGCAGTTCTTC
CASSGAGALNEQFF
>TRBV5-4|TRBJ2-7|TRBD2|NA
TGTGCCAGCAGCTTACCGACTAGCGGGGGAGGATACGAGCAGTACTTC
CASSLPTSGGGYEQYF
>TRBV5-1|TRBJ2-5|NA|NA
TGCGCCAGCAGCTTTAAGGCGGAGGGGCAAGAGACCCAGTACTTC
CASSFKAEGQETQYF
>TRBV2|TRBJ2-1|TRBD1|NA
TGTGCCAGCAGCTTGCGGGACAGGGGGGGCAATGAGCAGTTCTTC
CASSLRDRGGNEQFF
>TRBV6-2/TRBV6-3|TRBJ2-6|NA|few
TGTGCCAGCAGTTACGCCAGAAGACGGGAACCCTCTGGGGCCAACGTCCTGACTTTC
CASSYARRREPSGANVLTF
>TRBV11-3|TRBJ2-3|TRBD2|once
TGTGCCAGCAGCGCAGGGACTAGCGGGGCGGATACGCAGTATTTT
CASSAGTSGADTQYF
>TRBV19|TRBJ1-2|NA|NA
TGTGCCAGTAGGCTCGGACCGGGGTCTAACTATGGCTACACCTTC
CASRLGPGSNYGYTF
>TRBV24-1|TRBJ2-5|NA|once
TGTGCCACCAGGGACAGCTCCCAAGAGACCCAGTACTTC
CATRDSSQETQYF
>TRBV7-9|TRBJ1-2|NA|NA
TGTGCCAGCAGCTTGGACAGTATCTATGGCTACACCTTC
CASSLDSIYGYTF
>TRBV5-1|TRBJ2-7|NA|NA
TGCGCCAGCAGCTTGGTTGCGGGTTCTTACGAGCAGTACTTC
CASSLVAGSYEQYF
>TRBV9|TRBJ2-1|TRBD1|NA
TGTGCCAGCAGCGTAGAAGGGACAGACTACAATGAGCAGTTCTTC
CASSVEGTDYNEQFF
>TRBV7-2|TRBJ1-2|NA|few
TGTGCCAGCAGCCCCTTGGTCGGGTATGGCTACACCTTC
CASSPLVGYGYTF
>TRBV7-2|TRBJ2-5|TRBD2|NA
TGTGCCAGCAGCCCCCGACTAGCTATGGAGACCCAGTACTTC
CASSPRLAMETQYF
>TRBV29-1|TRBJ1-2|TRBD1|NA
TGCAGCGTTGTAGGCTGGGACAGCGCTAGCTACACCTTC
CSVVGWDSASYTF
>TRBV15|TRBJ2-5|NA|many
TGTGCCACCAGCTACGCGGAACAAGAGACCCAGTACTTC
CATSYAEQETQYF
>TRBV7-8|TRBJ2-5|NA|NA
TGTGCCAGCAGCTTAGAAGGAGAGGGTATCGGGGAGACCCAGTACTTC
CASSLEGEGIGETQYF
>TRBV5-1|TRBJ2-3|TRBD2|NA
TGCGCCAGCAGCTCCGGACTAGCGGGAACAGATACGCAGTATTTT
CASSSGLAGTDTQYF
>TRBV6-6|TRBJ1-1|TRBD1|once
TGTGCCAGCAGTCCAGGGGGCCCATACACTGAAGCTTTCTTT
CASSPGGPYTEAFF
>TRBV28|TRBJ2-7|NA|NA
TGTGCCAGTAGCCAAGAGCCCTACGAGCAGTACTTC
CASSQEPYEQYF
>TRBV29-1|TRBJ2-2|TRBD2|NA
TGCAGCGGGGGACTAGCGACCGGGGAGCTGTTTTTT
CSGGLATGELFF
>TRBV5-4|TRBJ1-4|NA|NA
TGTGCCAGCAGCTCCGGAGGAGAAAAACTGTTTTTT
CASSSGGEKLFF
>TRBV10-3|TRBJ1-6|NA|NA
TGTGCCATCAGTGCGCTGGACAGCACCTCACCCCTCCACTTT
CAISALDSTSPLHF
>TRBV2|TRBJ1-5|TRBD1|NA
TGTGCCACCGCGGGACAGGTTAATCAGCCCCAGCATTTT
CATAGQVNQPQHF
>TRBV7-8|TRBJ2-5|TRBD1|NA
TGTGCCAGCAGCGCCCGACAGGGAGAGACCCAGTACTTC
CASSARQGETQYF
>TRBV27|TRBJ2-1|NA|NA
TGTGCCAGCAGTTTGGTAAACTTCTACAATGAGCAGTTCTTC
CASSLVNFYNEQFF
>TRBV10-3|TRBJ1-5|NA|NA
TGTGCCACCAGAAAAGGGACAATCAGCAATCAGCCCCAGCATTTT
CATRKGTISNQPQHF
>TRBV19|TRBJ1-4|NA|NA
TGTGCCAGTACCCCCCCCGGGGTGGCCCAAGAAAAACTGTTTTTT
CASTPPGVAQEKLFF
>TRBV28|TRBJ2-7|NA|NA
TGTGCCAGCAGTTTACCTAATAGCTCTTACGAGCAGTACTTC
CASSLPNSSYEQYF
>TRBV28|TRBJ2-2|TRBD1|NA
TGTGCCAGCAGTTCTTCAGGGACAGGGGTAACCGGGGAGCTGTTTTTT
CASSSSGTGVTGELFF
>TRBV6-2/TRBV6-3|TRBJ2-5|TRBD1|NA
TGTGCCAGCAGTCAGACAGGGATCCGGACCCAGTACTTC
CASSQTGIRTQYF
>TRBV19|TRBJ2-3|TRBD2|NA
TGTGCCAGTAGTATAAATAGAGCGGGAGCGCCGGGGGTGACGCAGTATTTT
CASSINRAGAPGVTQYF
>TRBV10-1|TRBJ2-7|TRBD1|NA
TGCGCCAGCAGTTATGACCAAGACAGGGGGCTAAACGAGCAGTACTTC
CASSYDQDRGLNEQYF
>TRBV19|TRBJ1-5|NA|NA
TGTGCCAGTAGTCCCCGGGGGCAGCCCCAGCATTTT
CASSPRGQPQHF
>TRBV13|TRBJ1-3|NA|NA
TGTGCCAGCAAGGAGGGGCGATCTGGAAACACCATATATTTT
CASKEGRSGNTIYF
>TRBV13|TRBJ1-1|NA|NA
TGTGCCAGCAGCTTAGGCCCGACAGCTGGGTCGGTCACTGAAGCTTTCTTT
CASSLGPTAGSVTEAFF
>TRBV6-5|TRBJ1-1|TRBD1|few
TGTGCCAGCATCAGAGGGACAGCTGCTTTCTTT
CASIRGTAAFF
>TRBV27|TRBJ2-3|NA|many
TGTGCCAGCAGTTTGGCCGGGTACACAGATACGCAGTATTTT
CASSLAGYTDTQYF
>TRBV27|TRBJ2-1|TRBD2|NA
TGTGCCAGCAGACGCCGCCCCCTAGCGGGAGACTACAATGAGCAGTTCTTC
CASRRRPLAGDYNEQFF
>TRBV11-1|TRBJ1-2|NA|NA
TGTGCCAGCAGCTTACCACGTTTTACAGATTCGGATGGCTACACCTTC
CASSLPRFTDSDGYTF
>TRBV6-5|TRBJ2-2|NA|NA
TGTGCCAGCAGTTACGGGCTCGGGGAGCTGTTTTTT
CASSYGLGELFF
>TRBV7-9|TRBJ2-7|TRBD2|NA
TGTGCCACTCGGTTAGCGGGAGGCGGCGAGCAGTACTTC
CATRLAGGGEQYF
>TRBV7-2|TRBJ2-7|TRBD1|NA
TGTGCCAGCAGCTTAGCGCAGTCGGCAGGGGGCCCCGAGCAGTACTTC
CASSLAQSAGGPEQYF
>TRBV4-2|TRBJ1-5|NA|NA
TGTGCCAGCAGCCCTGTAGCGGGGGGAAGTAGTAATCAGCCCCAGCATTTT
CASSPVAGGSSNQPQHF
>TRBV6-6|TRBJ1-1|TRBD1|NA
TGTGCCAGCAGGACGGGACAGGGGAACACTGAAGCTTTCTTT
CASRTGQGNTEAFF
>TRBV20-1|TRBJ1-5|NA|NA
TGCAGTGCTAGTTACGGGGGGGCCGGACAGCCCCAGCATTTT
CSASYGGAGQPQHF
>TRBV6-4|TRBJ2-2|NA|NA
TGTGCCAGCAGTGACTCAGGGGACACCGGGGAGCTGTTTTTT
CASSDSGDTGELFF
>TRBV4-2|TRBJ2-2|TRBD2|NA
TGTGCCAGCAGCCAAGTCCAACTAGCGGGGGGTGGGGAGCTGTTTTTT
CASSQVQLAGGGELFF
>TRBV5-6|TRBJ2-7|NA|NA
TGTGCCAGCAGTAACAGGGTAACCTACGAGCAGTACTTC
CASSNRVTYEQYF